This entry concerns a single TCR beta chain. What it recognizes is unknown. The sample belongs to a study of cytomegalovirus exposure and HLA in healthy donors. For the study at large: Most donors, about 82% of a few hundred genotyped, fell in the Caucasian-associated ancestry cluster. General study points: Later on, a genetic analysis was performed. It linked a missense variant in DCLRE1C with V- and J-gene trimming of TCR beta. TCR beta sequences reportedly predicted most subjects' HLA-A and HLA-B alleles accurately.

The CDR3 sequence is 11 residues long. Trimming pared 7 bases from V and 6 bases from J, leaving 12 bases between. Germline CDR1 and CDR2: SQVTM and ANQGSEA. PCR employed 60 Vbeta and 13 Jbeta primers. Assay: immunoSEQ multiplex PCR; the TCRdb copy retains only in-frame clones and omits some. This specimen shows about 55,000 clones; the ten leading clones hold roughly 8.8%. The chain employs TRBV29-1 and TRBJ1-1; the D is unclear. Input material: PBMCs. The TCR originated in a man aged 50 to 60 in good health and CMV-seropositive. This CDR3 is CSAGGGAEAFF. CDR3 sequence (DNA): TGCAGCGCGGGTGGCGGGGCTGAAGCTTTCTTT.